The entry that follows covers one T cell receptor beta chain sequence. There is no known antigen for this receptor. No qualities accompany the bases; no much larger clone lies one base away. Explained via the paper, the time point label denotes: week 3, after first cycle of checkpoint inhibitor. Blood samples were taken at two points: before treatment (T0) and at week 3 (W3), which came after the first cycle of checkpoint blockade. Except for two patients with rapid clinical progression, response was assessed 12 weeks after the first infusion by RECIST 1.1; disease control meant complete response, partial response or stable disease. Any patient who had received prior systemic cancer treatment, was on concomitant immunosuppressant therapy or had synchronous other active malignancies was excluded. TCR beta was sequenced in both bulk PBMC and plasma cell-free DNA in order to track circulating cells as well as T cell turnover. PBMC were isolated from blood with Lymphoprep and SepMate tubes, followed by red cell lysis. QIAamp DNA Blood Mini kits were used to extract DNA from both PBMC and sorted T cell subsets.

The data are from a study of blood T cell dynamics during melanoma immunotherapy (dated by TCRdb to between 2020 and 2021). Concerning the study at large: Patients had metastatic melanoma and received first-line pembrolizumab or nivolumab plus ipilimumab as standard of care in the United Kingdom. To find early correlates of response, the study profiled the peripheral T cell receptor repertoires of patients with metastatic melanoma both before and after one cycle of checkpoint inhibitor therapy. The training cohort consisted of consecutive patients, while an additional independent group of patients from the same centre was pooled to form an external validation set.

The investigation overall reported the following: The relatively small sample size was recognized as a factor that could limit how well the results generalize. Unlike progressors, patients who went on to achieve disease control showed a bifurcated reorganization of the PBMC repertoire at W3, with either increased clonality or increased diversity. Whether the T cell clones behind the repertoire changes were melanoma-specific or instead reflected general immune activation was something the study could not determine.

Cut back by 5 bases and 3 bases, the V and J ends lie 8 bases apart. According to the germline V gene (reference sequence), CDR1 reads MNHEY and CDR2 reads SMNVEV. The CDR3, from cysteine to phenylalanine, totals 13 residues. The retained sequence is limited to the CDR3, 39 bases, with the frame set at the first base. A fixed 350 ng of DNA was loaded for every bulk PBMC sample. The immunoSEQ TCRb Assay kit was used according to manufacturer instructions to amplify TCR beta CDR3 sequences from genomic DNA. The KAPA Library Quantification Kit for Illumina platforms was used to quantify the pooled libraries by qPCR. Pooled libraries were clustered at about 0.55-1.2 pM and sequenced on an Illumina NextSeq 500. Regarding the original processing steps: Analysis of the TCR data relied on immunoSEQ ANALYZER and the R LymphoSeq package. A rearrangement efficiency score was calculated as productive divided by the sum of productive and non-productive CDR3 sequences. Clonality was assessed using the Gini coefficient and diversity using the Renyi index at alpha=1, with pairwise comparisons between timepoints within each patient. Clonal relatedness used an edit distance of 3, and repertoire similarity used the Bhattacharyya coefficient, both computed in LymphoSeq. Linear discriminant analysis on week-3 changes in clonality and diversity was built with the R MASS and caret packages to classify response. The table was pulled from immuneACCESS by TCRdb, which kept in-frame rearrangements only. Such tables lose some clones; where checked, under half of the loss comes from unresolved V genes, and the rest has no known cause. The V and J calls and the clone size are those of that table, but D and trimming were determined from the DNA. This sample gives fewer than 13,000 clones in total; 75% to 90% of them show up just once. 6.9% of the sample rests with the top ten.

The sequence was collected from a human donor with melanoma. The sample here was blood, taken from a patient treated with checkpoint blockade. The receptor chain draws on TRBV27 and TRBJ2-1; TRBD2 could be the D gene, as 5 bases match. At the DNA level, the sequence is TGTGCCAGCAGTAGCGGAAACTACAATGAGCAGTTCTTC. Translated, this is CASSSGNYNEQFF.